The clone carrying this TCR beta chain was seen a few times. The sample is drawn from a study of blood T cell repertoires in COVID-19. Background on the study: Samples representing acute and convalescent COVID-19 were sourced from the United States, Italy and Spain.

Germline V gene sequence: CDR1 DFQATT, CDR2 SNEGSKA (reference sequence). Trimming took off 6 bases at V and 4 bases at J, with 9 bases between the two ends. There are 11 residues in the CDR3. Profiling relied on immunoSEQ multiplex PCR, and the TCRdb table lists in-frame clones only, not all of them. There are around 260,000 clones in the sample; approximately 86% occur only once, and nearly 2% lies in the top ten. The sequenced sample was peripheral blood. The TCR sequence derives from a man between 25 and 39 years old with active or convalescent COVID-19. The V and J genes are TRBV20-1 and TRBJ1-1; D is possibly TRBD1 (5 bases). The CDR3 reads CSAMGGTEAFF. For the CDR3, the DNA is TGCAGTGCGATGGGGGGCACTGAAGCTTTCTTT.